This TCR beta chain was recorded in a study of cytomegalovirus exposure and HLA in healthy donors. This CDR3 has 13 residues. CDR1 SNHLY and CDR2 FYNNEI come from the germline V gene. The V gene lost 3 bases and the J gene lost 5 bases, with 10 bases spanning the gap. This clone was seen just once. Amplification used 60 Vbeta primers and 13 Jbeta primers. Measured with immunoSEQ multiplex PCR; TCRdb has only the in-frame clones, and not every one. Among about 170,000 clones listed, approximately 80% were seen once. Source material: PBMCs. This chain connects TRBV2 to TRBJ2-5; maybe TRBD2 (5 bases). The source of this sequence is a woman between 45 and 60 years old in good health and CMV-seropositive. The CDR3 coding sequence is TGTGCCAGCAGTGAGAGGGCGGTGGAGACCCAGTACTTC. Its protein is CASSERAVETQYF.